This entry features one TCR beta chain sequence. In this sample, this clonotype turned up a few times. The target of this receptor is not known. The record has no base qualities; no much larger clone is one base away. Measured from the cysteine to the phenylalanine, the CDR3 is 17 residues long. The sequence is cut down to CDR3 DNA, 51 bases in frame from base 1. From V the trimming removes 2 bases and from J it removes 5 bases, while the gene matches leave 11 bases of the junction unaccounted for. The germline V gene specifies SQVTM as CDR1 and ANQGSEA as CDR2. Sequenced on an Illumina HiSeq 2500. TCR beta libraries were prepared by quantitative 5'-RACE with molecular barcodes. In the paper's pipeline: A new computational method, built on a probabilistic model of VDJ rearrangement, was used to identify disease-linked TCR variants. The public reads were reanalyzed by TCRdb: fastp trimming at Q25, MiXCR alignment, in-frame beta chains only. Under each unique CDR3 protein, matching rows form one entry showing the most common genes and DNA. Here the V and J calls rest on TCRdb's processing, not on the authors' analysis. Across this sample there are 230,000 or so distinct CDR3 sequences, with 18% seen only once. 25% to 40% of the sample rests with the top ten.

These data come from a study of CD8 T cells in ankylosing spondylitis (TCRdb year 2017). About the investigation overall: The study profiled T cell receptor beta repertoires in healthy donors and ankylosing spondylitis patients to find disease-linked TCR variants. In total, the full study cohort was made up of roughly 110 healthy donors and 25 to 30 ankylosing spondylitis patients. Peripheral blood was sampled, and synovial fluid was also collected from ankylosing spondylitis patients. General conclusions and limits of the study: A TCR beta motif of 7 or 8 highly homologous amino acid variants appeared characteristic of blood from ankylosing spondylitis patients. The disease-linked clones were reported as significantly enriched in matched synovial fluid samples from ankylosing spondylitis patients. The disease-linked clones showed a CD8+ phenotype and occurred at relatively low frequencies in peripheral blood. Some motif variants were previously reported in synovial fluid and blood of reactive arthritis patients, suggesting common disease-initiation mechanisms.

In this chain, TRBV29-1 is recombined with TRBJ2-2, and TRBD2 aligns with 10 junction nucleotides. The clonotype was recovered from a male donor with ankylosing spondylitis or in good health (not recorded which). Material for sequencing was blood, either unsorted or a sorted T cell fraction (not recorded which). CDR3 reads: CSVEWGSSGRNTGELFF. The nucleotides are TGCAGCGTTGAATGGGGATCTAGCGGGAGAAATACCGGGGAGCTGTTTTTT.